The clone carrying this T cell receptor (beta chain) was detected ten times or more. From the PCR reads, TCRdb called clonotypes with MiXCR, one entry per CDR3 protein. The data contain about 22,000 distinct CDR3 sequences, around 39% of them singletons. This entry belongs to a study of tumor-infiltrating lymphocytes in oesophageal squamous cell carcinoma. The CDR3 has 12 amino acids. V shed 2 bases and J shed 1 base, with 2 bases lying between them. Germline V gene lookup returns CDR1 MDHEN and CDR2 SYDVKM. This receptor was identified in a male donor with esophageal squamous cell carcinoma. Sequenced material: esophageal tumor tissue. The genes are TRBV28 and TRBJ1-1; D gene ambiguous. The CDR3 nucleotides read TGTGCCAGCAGTTTACGGAACACTGAAGCTTTCTTT. Translating it yields CASSLRNTEAFF.